The present T cell receptor beta chain was sequenced within a study of shared clonotypes between healthy human individuals. Whole-study results and caveats: Expectations were that clonotype sharing among donors would be affected by sequencing depth.

Approximately 81 million PBMCs went into genomic DNA for unsorted samples. When replicate PCRs were run on unsorted PBMC, they used around 290 ng DNA, 25,000 to 35,000 T cell genomes. TCRdb's table, derived via immunoSEQ multiplex PCR, lists solely in-frame clones and lacks some. The table has approximately 480,000 clones, about 80% seen once; the top ten hold approximately 13%. A note on this clone: Antigen unknown.

Input material: PBMCs. The sequence was collected from a woman in her thirties or forties in good health. Some clones in this sample may be carry-over from other donors' samples.

CDR3 region: CATSRPQASRNEQYF. The CDR3 bases are TGTGCCACCAGCAGACCCCAAGCCAGTCGTAACGAGCAGTACTTC. The chain recombines TRBV15 with TRBJ2-7, with D uncertain. V lost 2 bases and J lost 5, with 16 bases in between. Germline CDR1 reads LNHNV; CDR2 reads YYDKDF (reference sequence). The CDR3 contains 15 residues.